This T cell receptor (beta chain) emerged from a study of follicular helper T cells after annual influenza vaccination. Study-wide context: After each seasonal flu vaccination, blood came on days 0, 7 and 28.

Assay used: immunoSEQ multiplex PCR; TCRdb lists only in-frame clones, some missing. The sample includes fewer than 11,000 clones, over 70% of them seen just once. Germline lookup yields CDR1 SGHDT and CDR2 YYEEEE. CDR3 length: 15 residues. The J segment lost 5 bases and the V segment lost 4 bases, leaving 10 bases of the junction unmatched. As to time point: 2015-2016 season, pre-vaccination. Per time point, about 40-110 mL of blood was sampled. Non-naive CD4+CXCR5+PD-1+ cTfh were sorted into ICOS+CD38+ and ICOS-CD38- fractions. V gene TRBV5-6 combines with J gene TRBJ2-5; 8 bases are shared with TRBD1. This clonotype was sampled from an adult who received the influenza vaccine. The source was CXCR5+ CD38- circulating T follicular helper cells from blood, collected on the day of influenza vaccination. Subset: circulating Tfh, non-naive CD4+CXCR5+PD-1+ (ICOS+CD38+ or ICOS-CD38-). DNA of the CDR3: TGTGCCAGCAGCCTTAACGGACAGGGAGGCGAGACCCAGTACTTC. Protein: CASSLNGQGGETQYF.